What follows are 15 T cell receptor beta chains derived from one specimen sequenced in a study of cytomegalovirus exposure and HLA in healthy donors. The method was immunoSEQ multiplex PCR; TCRdb's version includes in-frame clones alone and lacks a portion of them. The sample lists about 71,000 clones; over 90% were seen once. The sample was PBMCs. These receptors all stem from a woman between 18 and 30 years old in good health and CMV-seronegative.

V is TRBV4-1 and J is TRBJ1-2; possibly TRBD1 for D (5 bases). The CDR3 is made up of 12 amino acids. Between the trimmed V and J ends, which lost 0 bases and 8 bases, there was a span of 7 bases. The germline V gene encodes CDR1 MGHRA and CDR2 YSYEKL. The CDR3 is CASSQDRTGYTF. The CDR3 nucleotides are TGCGCCAGCAGCCAAGATCGGACAGGCTACACCTTC.

V and J are TRBV7-9 and TRBJ2-7; 10 positions agree with TRBD2. Unmatched junction bases numbered 6, after V lost 4 bases and J lost 3 bases. Germline values: CDR1 SEHNR, CDR2 FQNEAQ (reference sequence). CDR3 size: 15 residues. This CDR3 is CASSSSGGAGYEQYF. The CDR3 nucleotides are TGTGCCAGCAGCTCCAGCGGGGGGGCTGGCTACGAGCAGTACTTC. The full variable domain, rest sourced from reference TRBV7-9 and TRBJ2-7, is DTGVSQNPRHKITKRGQNVTFRCDPISEHNRLYWYRQTLGQGPEFLTYFQNEAQLEKSRLLSDRFSAERPKGSFSTLEIQRTEQGDSAMYLCASSSSGGAGYEQYFGPGTRLTVT.

The chain joins TRBV30 to TRBJ1-2, with D possibly matching TRBD1 (6 bases). Germline V gene data show CDR1 as GTSNPN and CDR2 as SVGIG (reference sequence). Trimming left V 2 bases short and J 4 bases short, with 14 bases between. There are 14 residues in the CDR3. The CDR3 spells CAWSQGPNFYGYTF. CDR3 sequence (DNA): TGTGCCTGGAGTCAGGGGCCGAATTTCTATGGCTACACCTTC.

The V call is TRBV7-2, the J call TRBJ2-7; 7 nucleotides agree with TRBD2. Germline CDR1 is SGHTA and CDR2 is FQGNSA. V gave up 1 base and J gave up 12 bases; unmatched junction bases: 9. The CDR3 covers 13 residues. CDR3 sequence (DNA): TGTGCCAGCAGCTTAGACTTCCGAGCGGGAACGTACTTC. Its translation is CASSLDFRAGTYF.

The chain recombines TRBV14 with TRBJ2-5, with D maybe TRBD2 (5 bases). Germline CDR1 SGHDN, CDR2 FVKESK. CDR3 length: 16 residues. Deletions cut 1 base from V and 3 bases from J, with 15 bases between. CDR3 amino acids: CASSQVTRRSEETQYF. As DNA, the CDR3 is TGTGCCAGCAGCCAAGTCACTAGGAGGTCTGAAGAGACCCAGTACTTC.

V is TRBV12-5 and J is TRBJ1-5; a possible D gene is TRBD1 (5 bases). Trimming took 7 bases from V and 5 from J, leaving 15 bases between them. CDR1 is LGHNT, CDR2 FRNRAP, per germline. This CDR3 is built from 14 residues. CDR3 loop: CASAPPGGYQPQHF. CDR3 in DNA: TGTGCTAGTGCCCCCCCGGGGGGTTATCAGCCCCAGCATTTT.

This sequence joins TRBV10-3 and TRBJ1-1; tentative D call: TRBD1 (5 bases). Trimming pared 8 bases from V and 1 base from J, leaving 8 bases between. This CDR3 has 12 residues. The germline V gene has CDR1 ENHRY and CDR2 SYGVKD. CDR3 region: CAIRGGNTEAFF. The CDR3 DNA reads TGTGCCATCCGGGGGGGGAACACTGAAGCTTTCTTT.

The CDR3 DNA sequence: TGTGCCAGCAGTGGATCAGGGGGCGCTTACACCATATATTTT. Protein product: CASSGSGGAYTIYF. This chain joins TRBV6-1 and TRBJ1-3; 8 bases match TRBD1. The CDR3 length is 14 residues. V trimming: 4 bases; J trimming: 8 bases; junction bases outside the gene matches: 7. Germline V lookup: CDR1 MNHNS, CDR2 SASEGT.

Here the CDR3 DNA reads TGTGCCACCAGCAGAGAATCAGGGGGGAATGAGCAGTTCTTC. Translation: CATSRESGGNEQFF. This rearrangement joins TRBV15 to TRBJ2-1, with a possible D match to TRBD1 (7 bases). Trimming removed 0 bases at V and 7 bases at J, with 10 bases between. In germline, CDR1 is LNHNV, CDR2 YYDKDF (reference sequence). The CDR3 consists of 14 residues.

The chain couples TRBV13 to TRBJ2-1; 13 bases are shared with TRBD2. Looked up from germline, CDR1 is PRHDT and CDR2 is FYEKMQ (reference sequence). With 5 bases clipped from V and 6 bases from J, the junction kept 4 bases outside the gene matches. The CDR3 extends over 15 amino acids. In DNA, the CDR3 is TGTGCCAGCAGCGCGGGACTAGCGGGGTCCAATGAGCAGTTCTTC. It translates to CASSAGLAGSNEQFF.

The rearrangement joins TRBV19 to TRBJ1-5, with D maybe TRBD1 (5 bases). CDR1 LNHDA and CDR2 SQIVND come from the germline V gene (reference sequence). This CDR3 has 16 amino acids. V was cut by 0 bases and J by 1 base, with 10 bases left in between. This CDR3 is CASSIDRGGSNQPQHF. In nucleotides, the CDR3 is TGTGCCAGTAGTATAGATCGGGGGGGGAGCAATCAGCCCCAGCATTTT. The variable domain in full, with the rest retrieved from reference TRBV19 and TRBJ1-5, is DGGITQSPKYLFRKEGQNVTLSCEQNLNHDAMYWYRQDPGQGLRLIYYSQIVNDFQKGDIAEGYSVSREKKESFPLTVTSAQKNPTAFYLCASSIDRGGSNQPQHFGDGTRLSIL.

The V and J genes are TRBV7-2 and TRBJ2-2; D perhaps matches TRBD2 (5 bases). The V gene's germline CDR1 is SGHTA and CDR2 FQGNSA. This CDR3 spans 15 amino acids. Trimming left V 2 bases short and J 4 bases short, with 11 bases between. The CDR3 nucleotides are TGTGCCAGCAGCTTAAGGCTAGCAGCCACCGGGGAGCTGTTTTTT. It yields the protein CASSLRLAATGELFF.

The genes are TRBV5-6 and TRBJ2-5; the match to TRBD1 covers 8 bases. V shed 4 bases, J shed 5 bases, and the junction held 10 bases outside the gene matches. Germline V gene data show CDR1 as SGHDT and CDR2 as YYEEEE. The CDR3 length is 15 residues. The CDR3 sequence: CASSPRTGMRETQYF. The CDR3 DNA sequence: TGTGCCAGCAGCCCTAGGACAGGGATGAGGGAGACCCAGTACTTC.

The chain is built from TRBV7-3 and TRBJ2-3; tentative D call: TRBD2 (6 bases). Germline CDR1 reads SGHTA; CDR2 reads FQGTGA. V lost 0 bases and J 6 bases, leaving 7 bases between the germline ends. This CDR3 contains 13 residues. CDR3 coding DNA: TGTGCCAGCAGCTTAACGGGAGGCGATACGCAGTATTTT. It is translated as CASSLTGGDTQYF.

J is TRBJ2-7 and V is TRBV28; TRBD1 aligns across 8 bases. The CDR3 runs to 13 residues. Trimming took 5 bases from V and 3 from J; bases not matched to a gene: 3. Per the germline V gene, CDR1 is MDHEN and CDR2 is SYDVKM. The CDR3 is CASSGTGNYEQYF. The CDR3 DNA reads as TGTGCCAGCAGTGGGACAGGAAACTACGAGCAGTACTTC.